A selection of T cell receptor beta chains follows, all from one sample in a study of cytomegalovirus exposure and HLA in healthy donors. Assay: immunoSEQ multiplex PCR; the TCRdb copy retains only in-frame clones and omits some. This sample carries around 95,000 clones, approximately 79% of them seen once, and the ten largest clones take roughly 1.8%. Material for sequencing was PBMCs. The receptors were sampled from a male donor in good health and CMV-seronegative. Each CDR3 is given with its conserved first and last residue. The order of the fields is CDR3 protein, CDR3 DNA, D gene, J gene, V gene, clone size. A D gene is named only where the DNA matches it firmly. Expanded clones get a size class; other rows say once, few or many, or leave the size out.

CASSTTDPVPSNEQFF TGTGCCAGCAGTACTACCGATCCGGTCCCATCCAATGAGCAGTTCTTC - TRBJ2-1 TRBV28 -
CASSLGLAGGLSTDTQYF TGTGCCAGCAGCCTGGGACTAGCGGGAGGACTTAGCACAGATACGCAGTATTTT TRBD2 TRBJ2-3 TRBV13 few
CASSYTTDRGNTEAFF TGTGCCAGCAGTTACACCACGGACAGGGGGAACACTGAAGCTTTCTTT TRBD1 TRBJ1-1 TRBV6-5 -
CASSQVHRGRWDEQYF TGTGCCAGCAGCCAAGTCCACAGGGGAAGGTGGGACGAGCAGTACTTC TRBD1 TRBJ2-7 TRBV4-2 -
CASSKDRFLSRPQHF TGTGCCAGCAGTAAGGACAGATTTTTATCCCGGCCCCAGCATTTT - TRBJ1-5 TRBV6-5 many
CASRTSTGISLYEQYF TGTGCCAGCAGGACATCGACAGGGATTTCCCTATACGAGCAGTACTTC TRBD1 TRBJ2-7 TRBV27 -
CASSQIAGGYETQYF TGTGCCAGCAGCCAAATAGCGGGAGGGTATGAGACCCAGTACTTC TRBD2 TRBJ2-5 TRBV7-3 -
CAWSPTNTEAFF TGTGCCTGGAGCCCCACAAACACTGAAGCTTTCTTT - TRBJ1-1 TRBV30 -
CASSLYGGERRETQYF TGCGCCAGCAGCTTGTATGGAGGCGAACGCCGGGAGACCCAGTACTTC - TRBJ2-5 TRBV5-1 few
CASSHRSPYEQYF TGTGCCAGCAGCCACCGGTCCCCCTACGAGCAGTACTTC - TRBJ2-7 TRBV5-6 -
CASLAGNEKLFF TGTGCCAGCTTGGCAGGAAATGAAAAACTGTTTTTT - TRBJ1-4 TRBV28 -
CASREPDAGEQYF TGTGCCAGCAGAGAGCCAGACGCGGGTGAGCAGTACTTC - TRBJ2-7 TRBV2 -
CASSGGTGSEAFF TGTGCCAGCAGTGGGGGGACAGGGTCTGAAGCTTTCTTT TRBD1 TRBJ1-1 TRBV28 medium-sized
CASRDPGSYNEQFF TGTGCCAGCAGGGATCCGGGATCCTACAATGAGCAGTTCTTC - TRBJ2-1 TRBV25-1 -
CASSLRGNTEAFF TGTGCCAGCTCCCTCAGGGGGAACACTGAAGCTTTCTTT - TRBJ1-1 TRBV27 -
CASSQRLAGGTRGAETQYF TGTGCCAGCAGCCAAAGACTAGCGGGAGGGACTAGGGGAGCAGAGACCCAGTACTTC TRBD2 TRBJ2-5 TRBV4-2 -
CASSVTGGDTQYF TGTGCCAGCAGCGTGACAGGGGGAGATACGCAGTATTTT TRBD1 TRBJ2-3 TRBV9 -
CASSQEVSSGGVDTQYF TGCGCCAGCAGCCAAGAGGTTTCTAGCGGAGGGGTAGATACGCAGTATTTT TRBD2 TRBJ2-3 TRBV4-3 -
CASSYNPRVNEQYF TGTGCCAGCAGCTACAACCCCAGGGTCAACGAGCAGTACTTC - TRBJ2-7 TRBV13 -
CAWSDKTGYNEQFF TGTGCCTGGAGCGACAAGACAGGGTACAATGAGCAGTTCTTC TRBD1 TRBJ2-1 TRBV30 -
CASRPGTSGAYEQYF TGTGCCAGCAGACCCGGGACTAGCGGAGCCTACGAGCAGTACTTC TRBD2 TRBJ2-7 TRBV2 -
CASSQGAGLNTGELFF TGCGCCAGCAGCCAAGGAGCGGGGCTGAACACCGGGGAGCTGTTTTTT TRBD2 TRBJ2-2 TRBV4-3 -